The next 24 T cell receptor beta chains were all read from a single sample in a study of metastatic and nonmetastatic thyroid tumors. All patients reached thyroid surgery having received no treatment beforehand. TCRdb reassembled clones from the PCR reads with MiXCR. The repertoire holds over 20,000 clones, 28% seen once, with more than 13% in the top ten. What was sequenced was tumor tissue. The source is a male donor with papillary thyroid cancer or a benign thyroid nodule (not recorded which). Some clones in this sample may be carry-over from other donors' samples.

The chain recombines TRBV30 with TRBJ2-3; no definite D call. This CDR3 is built from 12 residues. Germline values: CDR1 GTSNPN, CDR2 SVGIG (reference sequence). With 0 bases removed from V and 8 bases from J, the gap between germline ends came to 9 bases. Here the CDR3 reads CAWSVHKGTQYF. Written as DNA, the CDR3 is TGTGCCTGGAGTGTACATAAGGGTACGCAGTATTTT.

V is TRBV20-1 and J is TRBJ2-2; D is possibly TRBD2 (5 bases). CDR3 length equals 14 residues. V lost 2 bases, J lost 1 base, and 8 bases lay in between. CDR1 and CDR2 from the germline V gene are DFQATT and SNEGSKA (reference sequence). CDR3 nucleotide sequence: TGCAGTGCTAGACCCCGGGGGAACACCGGGGAGCTGTTTTTT. Protein sequence: CSARPRGNTGELFF.

In its sample, this clone is medium-sized. The V call is TRBV5-1, the J call TRBJ2-7, with TRBD2 as a possible D gene (5 bases). V was cut by 4 bases and J by 7 bases, with 21 bases left in between. CDR3 length: 15 amino acids. Looked up from germline, CDR1 is SGHRS and CDR2 is YFSETQ. The CDR3, as DNA: TGCGCCAGCAGCCTCTACGCGGGCGAAGGATGGGAGCAGTACTTC. It translates to CASSLYAGEGWEQYF.

This clone is labeled medium-sized. This chain uses TRBV6-1 with TRBJ2-1, with D perhaps matching TRBD2 (5 bases). Looked up from germline, CDR1 is MNHNS and CDR2 is SASEGT. Trimming cost V 6 bases and J 0 bases, with 12 bases left between them. This CDR3 has 15 amino acids. CDR3: CASRERPSSYNEQFF. CDR3 DNA sequence: TGTGCCAGCAGGGAGCGGCCTAGCTCCTACAATGAGCAGTTCTTC.

V and J are TRBV20-1 and TRBJ2-7; TRBD2 matches at 9 bases. Germline CDR1 reads DFQATT; CDR2 reads SNEGSKA (reference sequence). This CDR3 is 14 amino acids long. V was pared by 8 bases and J by 1 base, with 9 bases of the junction left unmatched. DNA of the CDR3: TGCAGTCTCAGAAAGCGGGGGGAATCCTACGAGCAGTACTTC. Protein: CSLRKRGESYEQYF.

Many counts were recorded for this clone. Other DNA sequences in the sample encode the same CDR3. V gene TRBV15 combines with J gene TRBJ1-1; no clear D gene. The V and J ends lost 6 bases and 4 bases respectively, with 12 bases between them. This CDR3 is 13 amino acids long. The germline V gene encodes CDR1 LNHNV and CDR2 YYDKDF (reference sequence). CDR3 protein: CATSPYLATEAFF. The CDR3 DNA follows: TGTGCCACCAGTCCGTATCTCGCCACTGAAGCTTTCTTT.

The rearrangement uses TRBV6-1 and TRBJ1-3, with D hard to call. Germline CDR1 reads MNHNS; CDR2 reads SASEGT. V shed 8 bases and J shed 4 bases, with 12 bases lying between them. This CDR3 has 13 residues. The CDR3 DNA sequence: TGTGCCAGCCCTCGGCCAACCGGAAACACCATATATTTT. It translates to CASPRPTGNTIYF.

This clone is judged medium-sized (0.01 to 0.1%). In nucleotides, the CDR3 is TGTGCCAGCAGCGTAGGGGCGGGAGAGGGCTACGAGCAGTACTTC. As protein: CASSVGAGEGYEQYF. This chain uses TRBV9 with TRBJ2-7; 7 bases are shared with TRBD2. Trimming at V came to 0 bases and at J to 3 bases, leaving 6 bases not matched to a gene. The germline V gene has CDR1 SGDLS and CDR2 YYNGEE. The CDR3 is 15 amino acids.

This chain joins TRBV9 and TRBJ1-1; TRBD1 might be the D (6 bases). CDR1 is SGDLS and CDR2 is YYNGEE in the germline V gene. The CDR3 consists of 14 residues. Trimming removed 3 bases from V and 7 bases from J, with 16 bases in between. As DNA, the CDR3 is TGTGCCAGCAGCGCACGGGACATTGAGAGTGAAGCTTTCTTT. Protein sequence: CASSARDIESEAFF.

The V and J genes are TRBV18 and TRBJ1-3, with D unresolved. Trimming pared 1 base from V and 11 bases from J, leaving 15 bases between. The CDR3 covers 14 residues. Germline CDR1 KGHSH, CDR2 LQKENI. In DNA form, the CDR3 reads TGTGCCAGCTCACCACGAGCCCAGGAGGGCCCCATATATTTT. Its protein product is CASSPRAQEGPIYF.

The chain couples TRBV20-1 to TRBJ1-1; 7 bases align to TRBD1. From germline, CDR1 is DFQATT and CDR2 SNEGSKA (reference sequence). CDR3 length: 13 amino acids. Losses at the gene ends were 3 bases for V and 6 bases for J; bases not matched to a gene: 7. Written as DNA, the CDR3 is TGCAGTGCTAGGAAGACAGGGCGGGCTGAAGCTTTCTTT. Its protein product is CSARKTGRAEAFF.

This clone was seen more than once but under ten times. The chain is built from TRBV20-1 and TRBJ2-5; D perhaps matches TRBD2 (5 bases). From germline, CDR1 is DFQATT and CDR2 SNEGSKA (reference sequence). Trimming shortened V by 3 bases and J by 1 base, and 12 bases separated the two germline ends. The CDR3 has 14 residues. The CDR3 DNA sequence: TGCAGTGCTAGCGGGGATGCGGGCCAAGAGACCCAGTACTTC. It is translated as CSASGDAGQETQYF.

A remark on this clone: A much larger clonotype is one base distant, so this may be a read error. This chain uses TRBV11-2 with TRBJ2-1, with D perhaps TRBD1 or TRBD2 (5 bases each). The CDR3 length is 12 residues. Trimming took 4 bases from V and 15 from J, leaving 16 bases between them. Germline V gene sequence: CDR1 SGHAT, CDR2 FQNNGV. CDR3 residues: CASSSGDGAAFF. CDR3 DNA sequence: TGTGCCAGCAGCTCCGGGGACGGGGCAGCGTTCTTC.

This clone was detected a few times. A much larger clonotype is one base distant, so this may be a read error. This chain joins TRBV28 and TRBJ2-6, with a possible D match to TRBD1 (5 bases). This CDR3 spans 14 amino acids. Germline lookup yields CDR1 MDHEN and CDR2 SYDVKM. V shed 2 bases and J shed 3 bases, with 5 bases lying between them. The CDR3 region is CASSLQGGANVLTF. Written as DNA, the CDR3 is TGTGCCAGCAGTTTACAGGGTGGGGCCAACGTCCTGACTTTC.

The CDR3 sequence: CASSQKFKEEPSITDTQYF. DNA of the CDR3: TGTGCCAGCAGTCAAAAGTTCAAGGAGGAACCTTCGATCACAGATACGCAGTATTTT. This rearrangement joins TRBV2 to TRBJ2-3; D is possibly TRBD2 (5 bases). V gave up 5 bases and J gave up 2 bases, with 26 bases separating them. The CDR3 has 19 amino acids. Germline values: CDR1 SNHLY, CDR2 FYNNEI.

The V and J genes are TRBV30 and TRBJ2-7, with D unclear. The CDR3 is made up of 13 amino acids. CDR1 is GTSNPN and CDR2 is SVGIG in the germline V gene (reference sequence). V was cut by 5 bases and J by 6 bases, with 17 bases left in between. The CDR3 reads CAWSPGQIGEQYF. The CDR3 region has the DNA TGTGCCTGGTCCCCGGGCCAGATCGGCGAGCAGTACTTC.

CDR3 bases: TGTGCCAGCAGTCTGGGGGGATTCAGCAATCAGCCCCAGCATTTT. It codes for CASSLGGFSNQPQHF. This sequence joins TRBV16 and TRBJ1-5; possible D gene TRBD1, 5 bases. The V gene lost 6 bases and the J gene lost 1 base, with 13 bases spanning the gap. Germline CDR1 is KGHSY and CDR2 is FQNENV. The CDR3 is 15 residues long.

The chain couples TRBV5-1 to TRBJ1-1; 10 bases fit TRBD1. The CDR3 runs 15 residues. V shed 0 bases and J 5 bases; nucleotides not matched to a gene: 4. Germline V gives CDR1 SGHRS, CDR2 YFSETQ. CDR3 sequence (DNA): TGCGCCAGCAGCTTGGGGGACAGGGGTGGAACTGAAGCTTTCTTT. It translates to CASSLGDRGGTEAFF.

The chain couples TRBV28 to TRBJ1-2; D is undetermined. CDR1 is MDHEN, CDR2 SYDVKM, per germline. Trimming removed 5 bases at V and 4 bases at J, with 8 bases between. The CDR3 covers 12 residues. In nucleotides, the CDR3 is TGTGCCAGCAGTACTCGGGGCTATGGCTACACCTTC. Residues: CASSTRGYGYTF.

This chain connects TRBV30 to TRBJ2-7; the match to TRBD2 covers 7 bases. Germline values: CDR1 GTSNPN, CDR2 SVGIG (reference sequence). V lost 0 bases, J lost 5 bases, and 7 bases stayed unmatched. The length of the CDR3 is 14 residues. CDR3 nucleotides: TGTGCCTGGAGTGTAGAGCCTAGCGGCCACGAGCAGTACTTC. Translated, it gives CAWSVEPSGHEQYF.

The J gene is TRBJ1-2, the V gene TRBV7-2; no firm D call. Trimming took off 1 base at V and 3 bases at J, with 12 bases between the two ends. Germline assignment: CDR1 SGHTA and CDR2 FQGNSA. The CDR3 has 15 residues. CDR3 sequence reads: CASSLGVAKYYGYTF. The CDR3 region has the DNA TGTGCCAGCAGCTTAGGAGTAGCCAAATACTATGGCTACACCTTC.

The rearrangement joins TRBV2 to TRBJ1-2; possibly TRBD1 for D (5 bases). Germline V gene sequence: CDR1 SNHLY, CDR2 FYNNEI. V dropped 3 bases and J dropped 7 bases, with 15 bases sitting between them. This CDR3 has 14 amino acids. CDR3 sequence reads: CASSEESGNLGYTF. The CDR3 bases are TGTGCCAGCAGTGAGGAGTCAGGGAATCTTGGCTACACCTTC.

As to this clone: An end of the junction does not agree with germline; a read error may underlie this. The V gene is TRBV6-4, the J gene TRBJ2-7; tentative D call: TRBD1 (6 bases). CDR3 size: 16 residues. Germline assignment: CDR1 MRHNA and CDR2 SNTAGT. Here the CDR3 DNA reads TGTGCCAGCAGTTACTCTAGGGCAGGGGTTGTGAACGAGCAGTACTTC. Protein product: CASSYSRAGVVNEQYF.

About this clone: A much larger clone lies one base from this, so it may be a read error. The J gene is TRBJ2-5, the V gene TRBV9; D ambiguous. Germline-derived CDR1 and CDR2 are SGDLS and YYNGEE. The CDR3 has 14 residues. V was cut by 4 bases and J by 2 bases, with 12 bases left in between. For the CDR3, the DNA is TGTGCCAGCAGCTTAGATTCCGTACAAGAGACCCAGTACTTC. Its protein is CASSLDSVQETQYF. Complete variable domain (other parts from reference TRBV9 and TRBJ2-5): DSGVTQTPKHLITATGQRVTLRCSPRSGDLSVYWYQQSLDQGLQFLIQYYNGEERAKGNILERFSAQQFPDLHSELNLSSLELGDSALYFCASSLDSVQETQYFGPGTRLLVL.